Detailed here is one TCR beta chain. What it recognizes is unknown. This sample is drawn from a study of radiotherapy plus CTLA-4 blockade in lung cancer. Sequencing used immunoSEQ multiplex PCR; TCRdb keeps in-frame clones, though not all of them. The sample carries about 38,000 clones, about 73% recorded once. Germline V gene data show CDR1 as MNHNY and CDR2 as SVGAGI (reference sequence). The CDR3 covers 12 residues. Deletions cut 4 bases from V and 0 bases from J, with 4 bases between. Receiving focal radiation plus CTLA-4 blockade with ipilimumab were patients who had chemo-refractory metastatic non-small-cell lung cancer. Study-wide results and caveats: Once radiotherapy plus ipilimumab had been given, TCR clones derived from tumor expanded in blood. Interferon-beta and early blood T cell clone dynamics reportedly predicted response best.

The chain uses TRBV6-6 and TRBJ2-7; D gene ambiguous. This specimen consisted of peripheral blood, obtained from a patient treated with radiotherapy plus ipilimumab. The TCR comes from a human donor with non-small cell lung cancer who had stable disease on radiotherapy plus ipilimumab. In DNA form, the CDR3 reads TGTGCCAGCAGTTCAAACTCCTACGAGCAGTACGTC. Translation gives CASSSNSYEQYV.